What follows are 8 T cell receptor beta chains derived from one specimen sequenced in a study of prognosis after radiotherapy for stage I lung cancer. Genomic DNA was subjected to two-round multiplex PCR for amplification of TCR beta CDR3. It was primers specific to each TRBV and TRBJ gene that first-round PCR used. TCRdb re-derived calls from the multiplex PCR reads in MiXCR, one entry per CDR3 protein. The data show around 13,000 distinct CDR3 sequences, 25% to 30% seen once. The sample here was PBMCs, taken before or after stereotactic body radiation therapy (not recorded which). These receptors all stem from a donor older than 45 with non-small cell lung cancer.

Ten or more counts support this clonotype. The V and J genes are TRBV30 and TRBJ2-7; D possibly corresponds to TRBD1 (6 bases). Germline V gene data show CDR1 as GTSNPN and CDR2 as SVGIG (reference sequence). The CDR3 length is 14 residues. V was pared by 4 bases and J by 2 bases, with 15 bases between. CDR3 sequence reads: CAWTRGNSPYEQYF. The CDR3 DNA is TGTGCCTGGACAAGGGGGAACTCTCCCTACGAGCAGTACTTC.

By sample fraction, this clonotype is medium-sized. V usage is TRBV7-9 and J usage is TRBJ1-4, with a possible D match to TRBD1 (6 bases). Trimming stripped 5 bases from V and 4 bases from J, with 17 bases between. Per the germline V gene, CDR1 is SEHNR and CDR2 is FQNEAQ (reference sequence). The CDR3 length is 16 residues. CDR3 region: CASSPPLRTVNEKLFF. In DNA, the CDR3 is TGTGCCAGCAGCCCACCTCTTCGGACAGTTAATGAAAAACTGTTTTTT. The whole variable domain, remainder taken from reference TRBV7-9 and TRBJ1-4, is DTGVSQNPRHKITKRGQNVTFRCDPISEHNRLYWYRQTLGQGPEFLTYFQNEAQLEKSRLLSDRFSAERPKGSFSTLEIQRTEQGDSAMYLCASSPPLRTVNEKLFFGSGTQLSVL.

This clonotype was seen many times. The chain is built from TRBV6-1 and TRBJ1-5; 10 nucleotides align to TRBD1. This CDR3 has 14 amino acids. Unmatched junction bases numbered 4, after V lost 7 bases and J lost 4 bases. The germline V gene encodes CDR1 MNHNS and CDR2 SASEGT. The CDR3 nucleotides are TGTGCCAGCAACCGGGACAGGGGTAATCAGCCCCAGCATTTT. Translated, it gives CASNRDRGNQPQHF.

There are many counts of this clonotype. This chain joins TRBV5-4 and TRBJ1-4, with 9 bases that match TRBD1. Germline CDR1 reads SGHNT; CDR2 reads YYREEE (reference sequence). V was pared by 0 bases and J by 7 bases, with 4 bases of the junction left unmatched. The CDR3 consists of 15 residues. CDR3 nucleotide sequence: TGTGCCAGCAGCTTGGGACAGGGGGAAAGTGAAAAACTGTTTTTT. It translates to CASSLGQGESEKLFF.

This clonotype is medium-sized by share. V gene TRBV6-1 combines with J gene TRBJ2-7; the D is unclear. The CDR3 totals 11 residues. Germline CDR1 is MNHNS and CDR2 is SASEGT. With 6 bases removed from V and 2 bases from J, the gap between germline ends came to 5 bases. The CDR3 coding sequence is TGTGCCAGCAGAGATACCTACGAGCAGTACTTC. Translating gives CASRDTYEQYF.

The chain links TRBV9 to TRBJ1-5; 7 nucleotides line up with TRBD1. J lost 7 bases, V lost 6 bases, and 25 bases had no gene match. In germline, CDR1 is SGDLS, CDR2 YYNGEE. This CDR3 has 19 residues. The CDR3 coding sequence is TGTGCCAGCATCGTGTTTGTGGAGGGAAGGACAGGAATGGTCCAGCCCCAGCATTTT. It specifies CASIVFVEGRTGMVQPQHF.

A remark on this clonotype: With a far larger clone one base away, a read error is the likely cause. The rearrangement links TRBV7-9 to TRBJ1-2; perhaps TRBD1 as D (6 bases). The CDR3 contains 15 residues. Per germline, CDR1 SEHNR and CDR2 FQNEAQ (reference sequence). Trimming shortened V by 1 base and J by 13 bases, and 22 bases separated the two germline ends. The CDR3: CASSLGAGTSMHCTF. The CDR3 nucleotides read TGTGCCAGCAGCTTAGGGGCAGGGACATCTATGCACTGCACCTTC.

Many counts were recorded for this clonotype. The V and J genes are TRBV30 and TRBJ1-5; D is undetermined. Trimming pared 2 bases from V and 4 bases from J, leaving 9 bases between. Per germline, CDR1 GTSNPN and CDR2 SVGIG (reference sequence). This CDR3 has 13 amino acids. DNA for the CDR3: TGTGCCTGGAGTCTCGAGTTGAATCAGCCCCAGCATTTT. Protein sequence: CAWSLELNQPQHF. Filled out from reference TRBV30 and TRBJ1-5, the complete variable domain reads SQTIHQWPATLVQPVGSPLSLECTVEGTSNPNLYWYRQAAGRGLQLLFYSVGIGQISSEVPQNLSASRPQDRQFILSSKKLLLSDSGFYLCAWSLELNQPQHFGDGTRLSIL.